The 21 T cell receptor beta chains presented below share a single source sample, sequenced in a study of early T cells in non-severe SARS-CoV-2 infection. A single record per CDR3 protein comes from TCRdb applying MiXCR to the 5' RACE reads. The sample records about 64,000 distinct CDR3 sequences, about an eighth being singletons. Sequencing used whole blood. The receptors originated from an adult who was a healthcare worker with PCR-confirmed SARS-CoV-2 infection or an uninfected control (not recorded which).

This clonotype occurred a few times. The CDR3 loop reads CASSLKPAYEQYF. DNA of the CDR3: TGTGCCAGCAGTTTAAAGCCAGCCTACGAGCAGTACTTC. The rearrangement uses TRBV12-3 or TRBV12-4 and TRBJ2-7, with unresolved D. This CDR3 has 13 amino acids. V lost 2 bases and J lost 2, with 7 bases in between.

CDR3 in amino acids: CASSPVGNEQFF. CDR3 DNA: TGTGCCAGCTCACCAGTCGGAAATGAGCAGTTCTTC. J is TRBJ2-1 and V is TRBV18; D ambiguous. Trimming pared 2 bases from V and 7 bases from J, leaving 6 bases between. Germline V gives CDR1 KGHSH, CDR2 LQKENI. This CDR3 is built from 12 residues.

This clonotype occurred many times. The gene calls are TRBV5-6 and TRBJ1-1; D gene unclear. The germline V gene has CDR1 SGHDT and CDR2 YYEEEE. CDR3 length equals 13 residues. The germline V and J ends were trimmed by 1 base and 1 base, with 5 bases remaining between them. The CDR3 is CASSLPRNTEAFF. Here the CDR3 DNA reads TGTGCCAGCAGCTTGCCGAGGAACACTGAAGCTTTCTTT.

This clonotype was picked up many times. This chain joins TRBV6-1 and TRBJ1-1; the D gene is possibly TRBD1 (6 bases). This CDR3 contains 15 residues. V was shortened by 0 bases and J by 0 bases, with 8 bases between the two germline ends. Germline CDR1 and CDR2: MNHNS and SASEGT. CDR3 residues: CASSEARGLNTEAFF. CDR3 coding DNA: TGTGCCAGCAGTGAAGCGCGGGGGCTGAACACTGAAGCTTTCTTT.

This clonotype has only a few counts. The genes are TRBV7-9 and TRBJ2-3; 7 bases are a match to TRBD2. The CDR3 sequence is 16 residues long. The germline CDR1 and CDR2 sequences are SEHNR and FQNEAQ (reference sequence). V trimming: 5 bases; J trimming: 2 bases; junction bases outside the gene matches: 10. This CDR3 is CASSPPSAGVTDTQYF. CDR3 nucleotide sequence: TGTGCCAGCAGCCCCCCATCGGCGGGAGTCACAGATACGCAGTATTTT.

The chain links TRBV5-1 to TRBJ1-1; 9 bases are a match to TRBD1. CDR3 length: 14 residues. J gave up 10 bases and V 4 bases, and 11 bases lay outside the gene matches. Per the germline V gene, CDR1 is SGHRS and CDR2 is YFSETQ. The CDR3 DNA reads TGCGCCAGCAGCCCTCGCCGGGACAGGGCCCGAGCTTTCTTT. Encoded protein: CASSPRRDRARAFF.

This clonotype was seen only a few times. The chain combines TRBV9 with TRBJ2-3; D gene ambiguous. Germline V gene sequence: CDR1 SGDLS, CDR2 YYNGEE. Trimming stripped 0 bases from V and 1 base from J, with 12 bases between. This CDR3 contains 16 residues. CDR3 sequence (DNA): TGTGCCAGCAGCGTAGGTAGGGTATCAGGCACAGATACGCAGTATTTT. It specifies CASSVGRVSGTDTQYF.

There are many counts of this clonotype. The chain links TRBV6-2 or TRBV6-3 to TRBJ2-3; D is ambiguous. V shed 5 bases and J shed 4 bases, with 13 bases lying between them. In germline, CDR1 is MNHEY, CDR2 SVGEGT. The CDR3 totals 14 residues. CDR3 sequence (DNA): TGTGCCAGCAGTCCCACTCCGCGCCCAGATACGCAGTATTTT. Amino acids: CASSPTPRPDTQYF.

The chain couples TRBV29-1 to TRBJ2-5; no reliable D call. The CDR3 length is 14 residues. Trimming cost V 4 bases and J 5 bases, with 17 bases left between them. Germline V lookup: CDR1 SQVTM, CDR2 ANQGSEA. The CDR3 sequence: CSVVGSLSGETQYF. Written as DNA, the CDR3 is TGCAGCGTTGTTGGGTCGCTCAGTGGGGAGACCCAGTACTTC.

The sample holds many counts of this clonotype. The DNA for the CDR3 is TGCGCCAGCAGCCAAGAGTCTCGCAGGGGGCAAGAAAAACTGTTTTTT. As protein: CASSQESRRGQEKLFF. V and J are TRBV4-3 and TRBJ1-4; TRBD1 matches at 8 bases. CDR3 length equals 16 residues. CDR1 is LGHNA, CDR2 YSLEER, per germline. V was clipped by 0 bases and J by 8 bases; unmatched bases: 8.

The chain combines TRBV4-2 with TRBJ2-3, with a possible D match to TRBD1 (5 bases). The V gene's germline CDR1 is LGHNA and CDR2 YNFKEQ. V was clipped by 0 bases and J by 0 bases, with 10 bases between them. This CDR3 has 16 residues. For the CDR3, the DNA is TGTGCCAGCAGCCAAGATTGGAGACAGAGCACAGATACGCAGTATTTT. This sequence encodes CASSQDWRQSTDTQYF.

The chain couples TRBV20-1 to TRBJ2-1; D uncertain. The V and J ends lost 3 bases and 3 bases respectively, with 12 bases between them. Looked up from germline, CDR1 is DFQATT and CDR2 is SNEGSKA (reference sequence). The CDR3 is made up of 14 amino acids. CDR3 coding DNA: TGCAGTGCTAGTCTACAGCCACACTACAATGAGCAGTTCTTC. It is translated as CSASLQPHYNEQFF.

The CDR3: CASSRNSGKIKLNEQFF. CDR3 coding DNA: TGTGCCAGCAGTCGCAACTCCGGTAAGATAAAACTGAATGAGCAGTTCTTC. The chain uses TRBV6-5 and TRBJ2-1; no clear D gene. Germline values: CDR1 MNHEY, CDR2 SVGAGI. Trimming left V 5 bases short and J 7 bases short, with 24 bases between. The CDR3 extends over 17 amino acids.

This clonotype was picked up many times. The chain joins TRBV12-3 or TRBV12-4 to TRBJ1-4; 8 bases agree with TRBD1. The CDR3 consists of 12 residues. With V trimmed by 5 bases and J by 13 bases, 6 bases remained unmatched. CDR3 protein: CASSLTGGILFF. The CDR3 DNA is TGTGCCAGCAGTCTTACAGGGGGGATACTGTTTTTT.

This clonotype has at least ten counts. The genes are TRBV29-1 and TRBJ2-1, with D possibly TRBD2 on 7 matching bases. Germline V gene sequence: CDR1 SQVTM, CDR2 ANQGSEA. This CDR3 spans 14 amino acids. Trimming took off 7 bases at V and 1 base at J, with 14 bases between the two ends. In DNA, the CDR3 is TGCAGCGCGGGGGCGGGGGAGTCCTACAATGAGCAGTTCTTC. Translation: CSAGAGESYNEQFF.

This clonotype was seen only a few times. CDR3 protein: CSVLLALAATDTQYF. The DNA of the CDR3 is TGCAGCGTCCTCCTAGCGCTAGCAGCGACAGATACGCAGTATTTT. The rearrangement joins TRBV29-1 to TRBJ2-3; D might be TRBD2 (6 bases). The germline gives CDR1 SQVTM, CDR2 ANQGSEA. This CDR3 comprises 15 residues. V lost 6 bases to trimming and J lost 3 bases, with 19 bases between them.

This clonotype has a count of ten or more. The chain has TRBV20-1 and TRBJ1-1, with 9 bases identical to TRBD1. The CDR3 runs to 13 residues. V shed 6 bases, J shed 4 bases, and the junction held 6 bases outside the gene matches. Germline V lookup: CDR1 DFQATT, CDR2 SNEGSKA (reference sequence). CDR3 region: CSASDRGATEAFF. The DNA for the CDR3 is TGCAGTGCCTCGGACAGGGGCGCCACTGAAGCTTTCTTT.

This clonotype has ten or more counts. V is TRBV7-9 and J is TRBJ1-1; D is perhaps TRBD1 (6 bases). The CDR3 runs to 15 residues. The germline V gene has CDR1 SEHNR and CDR2 FQNEAQ (reference sequence). The V gene lost 5 bases and the J gene lost 0 bases, with 13 bases spanning the gap. The CDR3 region is CASSPPGHMNTEAFF. The DNA for the CDR3 is TGTGCCAGCAGCCCCCCGGGACATATGAACACTGAAGCTTTCTTT.

This clonotype was observed a handful of times. V gene TRBV20-1 combines with J gene TRBJ2-1; D gene unclear. Germline CDR1 reads DFQATT; CDR2 reads SNEGSKA (reference sequence). The CDR3 sequence is 11 residues long. V dropped 7 bases and J dropped 4 bases, with 8 bases sitting between them. CDR3 protein: CSGAHYNEQFF. For the CDR3, the DNA is TGCAGTGGGGCCCATTACAATGAGCAGTTCTTC.

This clonotype has at least ten counts. The chain couples TRBV4-2 to TRBJ2-3; D may be TRBD1 or TRBD2 (5 bases each). From germline, CDR1 is LGHNA and CDR2 YNFKEQ. CDR3 length: 15 residues. Between the trimmed V and J ends, which lost 3 bases and 4 bases, there was a span of 14 bases. CDR3 amino acids: CASSHAGTRADTQYF. As DNA, the CDR3 is TGTGCCAGCAGCCACGCCGGGACCCGGGCAGATACGCAGTATTTT.

The chain combines TRBV20-1 with TRBJ1-1; no definite D call. The V and J ends lost 6 bases and 4 bases respectively, with 12 bases between them. The germline V gene encodes CDR1 DFQATT and CDR2 SNEGSKA (reference sequence). The CDR3 covers 12 residues. Written as DNA, the CDR3 is TGCAGTGCGAGGGCGGGCGGCACTGAAGCTTTCTTT. It translates to CSARAGGTEAFF.